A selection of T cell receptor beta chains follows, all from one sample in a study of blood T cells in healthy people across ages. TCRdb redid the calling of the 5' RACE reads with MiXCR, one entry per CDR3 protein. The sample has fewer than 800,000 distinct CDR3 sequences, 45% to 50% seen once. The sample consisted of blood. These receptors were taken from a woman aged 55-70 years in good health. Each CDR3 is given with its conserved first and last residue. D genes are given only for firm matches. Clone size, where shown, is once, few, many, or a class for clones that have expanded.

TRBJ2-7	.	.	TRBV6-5	CASSYLGLFAYEQYF	TGTGCCAGCAGTTACCTCGGACTGTTCGCCTACGAGCAGTACTTC
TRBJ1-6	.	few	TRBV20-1	CSAPSTRGVSPLHF	TGCAGTGCTCCGTCGACTAGGGGTGTTTCACCCCTCCACTTT
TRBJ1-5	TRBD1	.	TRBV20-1	CSAGTGGWLSNQPQHF	TGCAGTGCTGGGACAGGGGGCTGGCTGAGCAATCAGCCCCAGCATTTT
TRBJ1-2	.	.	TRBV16	CASSQSSGAYGYTF	TGTGCCAGCAGCCAATCGAGCGGGGCCTATGGCTACACCTTC
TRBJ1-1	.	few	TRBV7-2	CASSPFDSGSEAFF	TGTGCCAGCAGCCCTTTTGATTCGGGATCCGAAGCTTTCTTT
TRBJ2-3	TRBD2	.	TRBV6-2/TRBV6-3	CASRRPAGVDTQYF	TGTGCCAGCAGGAGACCAGCGGGAGTGGATACGCAGTATTTT
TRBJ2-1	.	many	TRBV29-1	CSVEERQGMGNEQFF	TGCAGCGTTGAAGAGAGGCAGGGGATGGGCAATGAGCAGTTCTTC
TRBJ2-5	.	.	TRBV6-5	CATKRAGEQYF	TGTGCCACCAAGAGGGCGGGTGAGCAGTACTTC
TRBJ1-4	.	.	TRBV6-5	CASSYSGGSNEKLFF	TGTGCCAGCAGTTACTCTGGGGGGAGTAATGAAAAACTGTTTTTT
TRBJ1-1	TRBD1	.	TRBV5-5	CASSSSRGQGNTEAFF	TGTGCCAGCAGCTCCTCGCGGGGACAGGGGAACACTGAAGCTTTCTTT
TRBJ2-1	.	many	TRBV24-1	CATSDLYYEQFF	TGTGCCACCAGTGATTTATACTATGAGCAGTTCTTC
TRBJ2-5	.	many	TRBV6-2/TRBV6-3	CASSPDSYQETQYF	TGTGCCAGCAGCCCAGACAGCTACCAAGAGACCCAGTACTTC
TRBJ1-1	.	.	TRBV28	CASSSLDKGTEAFF	TGTGCCAGCAGTTCACTGGACAAGGGAACTGAAGCTTTCTTT
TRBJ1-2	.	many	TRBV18	CASSPTTADGYTF	TGTGCCAGCTCACCGACGACAGCTGATGGCTACACCTTC
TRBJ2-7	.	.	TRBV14	CASRDSSRSYEQYF	TGTGCCAGCAGGGACAGCTCTCGCTCCTACGAGCAGTACTTC
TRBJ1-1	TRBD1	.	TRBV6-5	CASSYRQGQAEAFF	TGTGCCAGCAGTTACAGACAGGGTCAGGCTGAAGCTTTCTTT
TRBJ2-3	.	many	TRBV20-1	CSARAAGSLDTQYF	TGCAGTGCTAGGGCCGCAGGGTCCTTAGATACGCAGTATTTT
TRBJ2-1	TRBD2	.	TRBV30	CAWGSGRAWNEQFF	TGTGCCTGGGGGAGCGGGAGGGCGTGGAATGAGCAGTTCTTC
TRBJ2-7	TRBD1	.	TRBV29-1	CSVRPGTVYEQYF	TGCAGCGTTAGGCCGGGGACAGTCTACGAGCAGTACTTC
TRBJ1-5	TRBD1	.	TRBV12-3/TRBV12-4	CASSWDRRGQPQHF	TGTGCCAGCAGCTGGGACAGGCGGGGTCAGCCCCAGCATTTT
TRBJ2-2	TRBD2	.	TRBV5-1	CASSSTSGSREELFF	TGCGCCAGCAGCTCGACTAGCGGGAGTCGTGAGGAGCTGTTTTTT
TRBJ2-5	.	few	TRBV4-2	CASSPTALQQETQYF	TGTGCCAGCAGCCCCACTGCGCTTCAGCAAGAGACCCAGTACTTC
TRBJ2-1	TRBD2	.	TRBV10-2	CASSDPPGLAHEQFF	TGCGCCAGCAGTGACCCCCCGGGACTAGCCCATGAGCAGTTCTTC
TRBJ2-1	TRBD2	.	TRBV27	CASSPGTSGATYNEQFF	TGTGCCAGCAGTCCTGGGACTAGCGGGGCAACCTACAATGAGCAGTTCTTC
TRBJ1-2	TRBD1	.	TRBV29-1	CSALLTGGGYTF	TGCAGCGCTCTCTTGACAGGGGGCGGCTACACCTTC
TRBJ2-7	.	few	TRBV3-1	CASSQGKLTYEQYF	TGTGCCAGCAGCCAAGGGAAGCTAACCTACGAGCAGTACTTC
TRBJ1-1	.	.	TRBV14	CASSAFRGDEAFF	TGTGCCAGCAGCGCATTCAGGGGAGATGAAGCTTTCTTT
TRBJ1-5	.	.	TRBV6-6	CASSDRLHQPQHF	TGTGCCAGCAGTGACAGGCTCCATCAGCCCCAGCATTTT
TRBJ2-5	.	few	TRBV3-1	CASSFGVETQYF	TGTGCCAGCAGTTTTGGCGTTGAGACCCAGTACTTC
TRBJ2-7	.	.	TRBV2	CASRSGNHEQYF	TGTGCCAGCAGATCCGGGAACCACGAGCAGTACTTC
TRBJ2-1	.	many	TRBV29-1	CSVALHGANSYNEQFF	TGCAGCGTGGCCCTCCATGGAGCGAATTCCTACAATGAGCAGTTCTTC
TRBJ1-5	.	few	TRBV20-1	CSAPIGSHSNQPQHF	TGCAGTGCCCCCATCGGTAGCCATAGCAATCAGCCCCAGCATTTT
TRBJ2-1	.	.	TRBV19	CASSILSKGENEQFF	TGTGCCAGTAGTATTCTCTCGAAGGGGGAAAATGAGCAGTTCTTC
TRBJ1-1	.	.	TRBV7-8	CASSLGGPSTEAFF	TGTGCCAGCAGCTTAGGGGGGCCGAGCACTGAAGCTTTCTTT
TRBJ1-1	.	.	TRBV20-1	CSASQGSLMNTEAFF	TGCAGTGCTAGTCAGGGTTCTCTTATGAACACTGAAGCTTTCTTT
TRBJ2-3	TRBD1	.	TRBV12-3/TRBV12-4	CASSPLDRVVSDTQYF	TGTGCCAGCAGTCCTTTGGACAGGGTGGTCTCAGATACGCAGTATTTT
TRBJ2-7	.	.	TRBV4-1	CASSSPRGRLHEQYF	TGCGCCAGCAGCAGCCCTCGCGGGCGCCTACACGAGCAGTACTTC
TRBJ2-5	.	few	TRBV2	CASKGPLREGTQYF	TGTGCCAGCAAGGGCCCCCTGAGAGAAGGGACCCAGTACTTC
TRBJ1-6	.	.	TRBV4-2	CASSQEIGVNSPLHF	TGTGCCAGCAGCCAAGAGATAGGGGTAAATTCACCCCTCCACTTT
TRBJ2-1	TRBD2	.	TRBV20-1	CSATLAGTRRQYEQFF	TGCAGTGCTACTCTCGCCGGGACTAGAAGGCAATATGAGCAGTTCTTC
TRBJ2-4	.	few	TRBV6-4	CASSDSSAGKNIQYF	TGTGCCAGCAGTGACTCGAGTGCGGGAAAAAACATTCAGTACTTC
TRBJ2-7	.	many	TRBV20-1	CSDRTSSGAYEQYF	TGCAGTGACCGGACCAGTAGCGGTGCCTACGAGCAGTACTTC
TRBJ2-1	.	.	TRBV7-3	CASSPGGRDYNEQFF	TGTGCCAGCAGCCCCGGGGGGCGTGACTACAATGAGCAGTTCTTC
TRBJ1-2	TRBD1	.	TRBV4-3	CASSQEQGAGGYTF	TGCGCCAGCAGCCAAGAACAGGGGGCGGGTGGCTACACCTTC
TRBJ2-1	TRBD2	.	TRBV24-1	CATSETGWSGLAAYNEQFF	TGTGCCACCAGTGAGACAGGGTGGTCCGGACTAGCGGCCTACAATGAGCAGTTCTTC
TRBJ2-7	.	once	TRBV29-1	CGCLGNSYEQYF	TGCGGGTGCTTAGGGAACTCCTACGAGCAGTACTTC
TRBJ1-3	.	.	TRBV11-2	CASSLGGLYSGNTIYF	TGTGCCAGCAGCTTAGGGGGCCTCTACTCTGGAAACACCATATATTTT
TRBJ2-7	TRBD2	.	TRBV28	CASRPPLGLANEQYF	TGTGCCAGCAGGCCACCCCTGGGACTAGCAAACGAGCAGTACTTC
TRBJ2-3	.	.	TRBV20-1	CSAIRLGDTQYF	TGCAGTGCTATACGTCTGGGCGATACGCAGTATTTT
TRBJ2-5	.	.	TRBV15	CATGAAQETQYF	TGTGCCACCGGGGCAGCCCAAGAGACCCAGTACTTC